This T cell receptor (beta chain) was retrieved from a study of T cell repertoires in cytomegalovirus infection. Study-wide results and caveats: Cumulated frequencies of public TCR beta families served to identify carriers of CMV plus the relevant HLA. In two of eight donors, the top clonotype was HLA-C-restricted CMV-specific.

Losses at the gene ends were 2 bases for V and 2 bases for J; bases not matched to a gene: 6. Germline CDR1 SGHVS, CDR2 FQNEAQ. CDR3 length: 16 residues. Each CDR3 protein is one row after TCRdb ran MiXCR on the reads. The sample records roughly 760,000 distinct CDR3 sequences, about a third being singletons. This clonotype was recorded many times. Its target is not known. The receptor's source is a human donor in good health (CMV status not recorded). Some clones in this sample may be carry-over from other donors' samples. The V gene is TRBV7-8, the J gene TRBJ2-5; 9 positions agree with TRBD2. The material sequenced was PBMCs. The chain's CDR3 is CASSLQGLAEQETQYF. The CDR3 DNA follows: TGTGCCAGCAGCTTACAGGGACTAGCAGAACAAGAGACCCAGTACTTC.